The 27 T cell receptor beta chains reported below all come from one sample, sequenced in a study of beta chain features in type 1 diabetes. The authors reverse transcribed all of the isolated RNA, so sequencing captured expressed TCRB transcripts. TCRdb's table, derived via immunoSEQ multiplex PCR, lists solely in-frame clones and lacks some. The sample lists roughly 150,000 clones; over 8.5% were seen once. The sample comprised central memory CD4+ T cells from blood. The receptors were gathered from a man in his late teens or twenties in good health.

V and J are TRBV28 and TRBJ2-7; D uncertain. Germline assignment: CDR1 MDHEN and CDR2 SYDVKM. V lost 8 bases to trimming and J lost 2 bases, with 7 bases between them. The CDR3 is made up of 11 amino acids. As DNA, the CDR3 is TGTGCCAGCTCTGTGACCTACGAGCAGTACTTC. Residues: CASSVTYEQYF.

This clone occurred a few times. The V call is TRBV25-1, the J call TRBJ2-3, with unresolved D. V shed 6 bases and J shed 0 bases, with 13 bases lying between them. Per the germline V gene, CDR1 is MGHDK and CDR2 is SYGVNS. The length of the CDR3 is 15 residues. Written as DNA, the CDR3 is TGTGCCAGCAGGGGTTTGGGGATAAGCACAGATACGCAGTATTTT. It codes for CASRGLGISTDTQYF. Together with reference TRBV25-1 and TRBJ2-3, the CDR3 gives the full variable domain: EADIYQTPRYLVIGTGKKITLECSQTMGHDKMYWYQQDPGMELHLIHYSYGVNSTEKGDLSSESTVSRIRTEHFPLTLESARPSHTSQYLCASRGLGISTDTQYFGPGTRLTVL.

This clone has just a few counts. This chain joins TRBV10-3 and TRBJ2-2; 8 positions agree with TRBD2. This CDR3 has 17 amino acids. Germline V lookup: CDR1 ENHRY, CDR2 SYGVKD. V trimming: 2 bases; J trimming: 1 base; junction bases outside the gene matches: 6. The CDR3 loop is CAISERRAGENTGELFF. The CDR3 nucleotides are TGTGCCATCAGTGAGCGGCGAGCGGGAGAGAACACCGGGGAGCTGTTTTTT.

This clone was counted between two and nine times. V and J are TRBV15 and TRBJ2-5, with 8 bases identical to TRBD1. Germline V gives CDR1 LNHNV, CDR2 YYDKDF (reference sequence). The CDR3 consists of 19 residues. J gave up 5 bases and V 0 bases, and 17 bases lay outside the gene matches. The CDR3 sequence: CATSRDTPRTGKGRETQYF. In DNA form, the CDR3 reads TGTGCCACCAGCAGAGATACCCCCCGGACAGGGAAGGGTCGGGAGACCCAGTACTTC.

The DNA for the CDR3 is TGTGCCAGCAGCTTCGGACCTGATCGAGATACGCAGTATTTT. This encodes CASSFGPDRDTQYF. The chain employs TRBV5-5 and TRBJ2-3; unclear D gene. This CDR3 is built from 14 residues. Trimming cost V 2 bases and J 5 bases, with 12 bases left between them. Germline V gene lookup returns CDR1 SGHKS and CDR2 YYEKEE (reference sequence).

This clone has only a few counts. The rearrangement uses TRBV18 and TRBJ2-7, with D uncertain. The CDR3 is made up of 13 amino acids. Germline values: CDR1 KGHSH, CDR2 LQKENI. Trimming removed 3 bases from V and 11 bases from J, with 17 bases in between. CDR3 loop: CASSPKLASWEYF. CDR3 in DNA: TGTGCCAGCTCACCCAAACTCGCTAGTTGGGAGTACTTC.

The rearrangement uses TRBV5-1 and TRBJ1-6, with D tentatively TRBD1 (6 bases). V was pared by 4 bases and J by 10 bases, with 15 bases between. The germline gives CDR1 SGHRS, CDR2 YFSETQ. The CDR3 loop spans 14 amino acids. The CDR3 DNA reads as TGCGCCAGCAGCGGTGGGGGCCTGGGGTCACCCCTCCACTTT. This gives the protein CASSGGGLGSPLHF.

The chain uses TRBV7-2 and TRBJ2-3; D perhaps matches TRBD2 (5 bases). Germline-derived CDR1 and CDR2 are SGHTA and FQGNSA. The CDR3 consists of 16 residues. Trimming removed 0 bases at V and 4 bases at J, with 14 bases between. The CDR3 is CASSLATGLRADTQYF. CDR3 in DNA: TGTGCCAGCAGCTTAGCAACGGGATTAAGGGCAGATACGCAGTATTTT.

This clone was detected a few times. As DNA, the CDR3 is TGTGCCAGCAGCCCAGGGACAGGGGGCCTCTCTGGGGCCAACGTCCTGACTTTC. It is translated as CASSPGTGGLSGANVLTF. The chain is built from TRBV7-2 and TRBJ2-6; the match to TRBD1 covers 12 bases. J lost 0 bases, V lost 5 bases, and 5 bases had no gene match. CDR3 length equals 18 residues. Germline-derived CDR1 and CDR2 are SGHTA and FQGNSA.

The CDR3 spells CASSQSKRTTGYTF. The CDR3 region has the DNA TGTGCCAGCAGCCAAAGTAAAAGGACAACGGGCTACACCTTC. The V and J genes are TRBV16 and TRBJ1-2; tentative D call: TRBD1 (5 bases). The CDR3 extends over 14 amino acids. Trimming took off 2 bases at V and 8 bases at J, with 15 bases between the two ends. Per the germline V gene, CDR1 is KGHSY and CDR2 is FQNENV.

This chain uses TRBV5-6 with TRBJ1-2, with D unresolved. The germline V gene encodes CDR1 SGHDT and CDR2 YYEEEE. The CDR3 length is 12 residues. Trimming left V 3 bases short and J 7 bases short, with 10 bases between. The CDR3 spells CASSSGSVGYTF. For the CDR3, the DNA is TGTGCCAGCAGCTCTGGCAGCGTTGGCTACACCTTC. Full variable domain (remainder filled in from reference TRBV5-6 and TRBJ1-2): DAGVTQSPTHLIKTRGQQVTLRCSPKSGHDTVSWYQQALGQGPQFIFQYYEEEERQRGNFPDRFSGHQFPNYSSELNVNALLLGDSALYLCASSSGSVGYTFGSGTRLTVV.

This clone has a handful of counts. The chain couples TRBV13 to TRBJ1-4; no firm D call. Trimming took off 7 bases at V and 7 bases at J, with 7 bases between the two ends. The CDR3 is 11 amino acids. Germline assignment: CDR1 PRHDT and CDR2 FYEKMQ (reference sequence). The CDR3 sequence: CASTLREKLFF. The CDR3 coding sequence is TGTGCCAGCACCCTTCGTGAAAAACTGTTTTTT.

V and J are TRBV25-1 and TRBJ2-1; 7 bases are a match to TRBD1. V lost 3 bases and J lost 7; bases outside the gene matches: 6. The CDR3 has 14 amino acids. In germline, CDR1 is MGHDK, CDR2 SYGVNS. This chain's CDR3 is CASSDAGQVNEQFF. CDR3 bases: TGTGCCAGCAGTGACGCTGGACAGGTAAATGAGCAGTTCTTC.

The gene calls are TRBV28 and TRBJ2-7, with 7 bases fitting TRBD1. The CDR3 extends over 14 amino acids. Unmatched junction bases numbered 6, after V lost 3 bases and J lost 4 bases. The germline gives CDR1 MDHEN, CDR2 SYDVKM. CDR3 residues: CASSLMTGPYEQYF. The CDR3 DNA reads as TGTGCCAGCAGTTTGATGACAGGGCCTTACGAGCAGTACTTC.

The sample holds a few counts of this clone. This rearrangement joins TRBV30 to TRBJ2-7; a possible D gene is TRBD1 (5 bases). The V gene lost 1 base and the J gene lost 11 bases, with 12 bases spanning the gap. The germline CDR1 and CDR2 sequences are GTSNPN and SVGIG (reference sequence). The CDR3 runs 11 residues. CDR3 residues: CAWSGGRVKYF. The CDR3 nucleotides read TGTGCCTGGAGTGGTGGCAGGGTAAAGTACTTC.

J is TRBJ2-1 and V is TRBV27, with a possible D match to TRBD2 (7 bases). Germline V lookup: CDR1 MNHEY, CDR2 SMNVEV (reference sequence). There are 18 residues in the CDR3. Trimming took off 2 bases at V and 2 bases at J, with 19 bases between the two ends. CDR3 region: CASSLPKGRGRAYNEQFF. The CDR3 region has the DNA TGTGCCAGCAGTTTACCAAAGGGAAGGGGGAGGGCCTACAATGAGCAGTTCTTC.

This clone has a handful of counts. V and J are TRBV4-2 and TRBJ2-4; D call uncertain. The CDR3 covers 15 residues. V was trimmed by 1 base and J by 0 bases, leaving 7 bases between them. CDR1 is LGHNA and CDR2 is YNFKEQ in the germline V gene. CDR3: CASSQGPQAKNIQYF. The CDR3 DNA reads as TGTGCCAGCAGCCAAGGTCCCCAAGCCAAAAACATTCAGTACTTC.

This clone was observed at least ten times. The chain couples TRBV4-3 to TRBJ2-3, with D hard to call. The CDR3 is made up of 15 amino acids. V lost 5 bases and J lost 5, with 17 bases in between. CDR1 and CDR2 from the germline V gene are LGHNA and YSLEER. In DNA form, the CDR3 reads TGCGCCAGCAGCGTAAGCCCCAAACCCCTAGATACGCAGTATTTT. It translates to CASSVSPKPLDTQYF.

The V gene is TRBV4-2, the J gene TRBJ1-1; TRBD1 is a possible D gene (5 bases). Germline V gene lookup returns CDR1 LGHNA and CDR2 YNFKEQ. Trimming stripped 1 base from V and 2 bases from J, with 11 bases between. This CDR3 is built from 15 residues. The CDR3 DNA sequence: TGTGCCAGCAGCCAAGTGGGACCAACCAACACTGAAGCTTTCTTT. It translates to CASSQVGPTNTEAFF.

The genes are TRBV7-9 and TRBJ2-1, with D hard to call. V was pared by 0 bases and J by 6 bases, with 6 bases between. Germline CDR1 reads SEHNR; CDR2 reads FQNEAQ (reference sequence). The CDR3 loop spans 13 amino acids. The CDR3 coding sequence is TGTGCCAGCAGCTTAGCGAGTCCCAATGAGCAGTTCTTC. Translating gives CASSLASPNEQFF.

J is TRBJ2-3 and V is TRBV10-3; D ambiguous. Trimming took off 4 bases at V and 0 bases at J, with 11 bases between the two ends. The length of the CDR3 is 15 residues. Germline V gene lookup returns CDR1 ENHRY and CDR2 SYGVKD. CDR3 residues: CAISGAATSTDTQYF. The DNA of the CDR3 is TGTGCCATCAGTGGGGCGGCGACTAGCACAGATACGCAGTATTTT.

The CDR3 bases are TGTGCCAGCTCACCACCAGGTGGGACGGATACGCAGTATTTT. Translation: CASSPPGGTDTQYF. The chain carries TRBV18 and TRBJ2-3, with D perhaps TRBD1 or TRBD2 (5 bases each). The germline CDR1 and CDR2 sequences are KGHSH and LQKENI. CDR3 length equals 14 residues. V lost 0 bases to trimming and J lost 6 bases, with 10 bases between them.

This clone was seen more than once but under ten times. The rearrangement joins TRBV27 to TRBJ2-1; D is perhaps TRBD1 (6 bases). Between the trimmed V and J ends, which lost 6 bases and 9 bases, there was a span of 15 bases. The germline V gene has CDR1 MNHEY and CDR2 SMNVEV (reference sequence). This CDR3 is built from 13 residues. This CDR3 reads CASRQQGYGEQFF. The CDR3 DNA follows: TGTGCCAGCAGGCAACAGGGATATGGTGAGCAGTTCTTC.

V is TRBV14 and J is TRBJ2-3; perhaps TRBD2 as D (6 bases). This CDR3 is 15 amino acids long. Germline V gene sequence: CDR1 SGHDN, CDR2 FVKESK. The V end lost 4 bases, the J end lost 2 bases, and 13 bases lay between the germline ends. CDR3 region: CASSRGLITTDTQYF. In nucleotides, the CDR3 is TGTGCCAGCAGCCGGGGACTTATAACCACAGATACGCAGTATTTT. Full variable domain (outside the CDR3, taken from reference TRBV14 and TRBJ2-3): EAGVTQFPSHSVIEKGQTVTLRCDPISGHDNLYWYRRVMGKEIKFLLHFVKESKQDESGMPNNRFLAERTGGTYSTLKVQPAELEDSGVYFCASSRGLITTDTQYFGPGTRLTVL.

This clone has a handful of counts. V is TRBV7-9 and J is TRBJ2-2; no clear D gene. Germline assignment: CDR1 SEHNR and CDR2 FQNEAQ (reference sequence). This CDR3 has 14 amino acids. V lost 2 bases, J lost 4 bases, and 8 bases lay in between. The CDR3 DNA is TGTGCCAGCAGCTTATCCTCCTTCACCGGGGAGCTGTTTTTT. Translation gives CASSLSSFTGELFF.

The J gene is TRBJ2-5, the V gene TRBV4-1; 14 bases are a match to TRBD2. The V segment lost 1 base and the J segment 5 bases; nucleotides outside the gene matches: 12. The length of the CDR3 is 19 residues. CDR1 MGHRA and CDR2 YSYEKL come from the germline V gene. CDR3 protein: CASSQAGLAGDPEGETQYF. In DNA, the CDR3 is TGCGCCAGCAGCCAAGCGGGACTAGCGGGAGACCCCGAGGGGGAGACCCAGTACTTC.

In its sample, this clone was seen a few times. This chain joins TRBV6-1 and TRBJ2-1; no clear D. The CDR3 is made up of 12 amino acids. Looked up from germline, CDR1 is MNHNS and CDR2 is SASEGT. The V end lost 2 bases, the J end lost 14 bases, and 13 bases lay between the germline ends. The CDR3 is CASSESKGMKFF. For the CDR3, the DNA is TGTGCCAGCAGTGAATCTAAGGGCATGAAGTTCTTC.